This TCR beta chain was documented in a study of blood T cell repertoires in COVID-19. Study background: COVID-19 samples from acute and convalescent phases originated in the United States, Italy and Spain. T cells, B-cell-depleted T cells, or PBMCs supplied cDNA or gDNA.

V dropped 1 base and J dropped 6; count of bases not matched to a gene: 11. The CDR3 loop spans 18 amino acids. CDR1 is LGHNA, CDR2 YNFKEQ, per germline. In the source study's methods: It was from reference gene primer amplification that nucleated cell counts were estimated. The repertoire was sequenced with immunoSEQ multiplex PCR; TCRdb's copy has only in-frame clones and lacks some. The DNA gave D and trimming, while V, J and clone size come from that table. The sample lists approximately 75,000 clones, around 88% occurring once. The receptor was isolated from a man in his sixties with acute or convalescent COVID-19. Sequencing used peripheral blood. This chain connects TRBV4-2 to TRBJ2-1; TRBD2 matches 11 bases. The CDR3 is CASSQVATSGVSRNEQFF. The CDR3 nucleotides read TGTGCCAGCAGCCAAGTGGCGACTAGCGGGGTTTCACGCAATGAGCAGTTCTTC.